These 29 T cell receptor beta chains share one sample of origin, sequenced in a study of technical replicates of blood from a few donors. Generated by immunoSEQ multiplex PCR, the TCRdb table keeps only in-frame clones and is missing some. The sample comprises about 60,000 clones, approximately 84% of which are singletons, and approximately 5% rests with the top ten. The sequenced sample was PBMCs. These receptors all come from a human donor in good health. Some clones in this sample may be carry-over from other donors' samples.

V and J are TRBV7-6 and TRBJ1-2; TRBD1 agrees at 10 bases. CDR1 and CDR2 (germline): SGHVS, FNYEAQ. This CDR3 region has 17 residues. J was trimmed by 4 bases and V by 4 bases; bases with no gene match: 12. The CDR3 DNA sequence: TGTGCCAGCAGCTCGTCCTCGACAGGGGGCGAGGTCTATGGCTACACCTTC. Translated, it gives CASSSSSTGGEVYGYTF.

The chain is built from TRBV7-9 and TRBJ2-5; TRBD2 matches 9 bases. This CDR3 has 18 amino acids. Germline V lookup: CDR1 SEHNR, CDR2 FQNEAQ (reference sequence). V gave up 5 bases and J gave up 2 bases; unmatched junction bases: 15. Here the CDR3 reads CASSARGGRAEVQETQYF. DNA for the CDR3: TGTGCCAGCAGCGCCCGGGGCGGGAGGGCCGAGGTACAAGAGACCCAGTACTTC.

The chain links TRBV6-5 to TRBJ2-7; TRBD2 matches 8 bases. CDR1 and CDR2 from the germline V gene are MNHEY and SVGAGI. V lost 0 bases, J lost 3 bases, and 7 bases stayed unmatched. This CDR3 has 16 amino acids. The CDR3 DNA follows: TGTGCCAGCAGTTACTCGAAAGGCGGGAGGAGCTACGAGCAGTACTTC. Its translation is CASSYSKGGRSYEQYF.

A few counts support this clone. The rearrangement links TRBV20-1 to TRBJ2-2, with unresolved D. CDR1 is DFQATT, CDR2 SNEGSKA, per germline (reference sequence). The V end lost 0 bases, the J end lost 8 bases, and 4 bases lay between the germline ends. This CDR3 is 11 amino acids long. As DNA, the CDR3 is TGCAGTGCTAGAGACCGGGGGGAGCTGTTTTTT. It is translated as CSARDRGELFF.

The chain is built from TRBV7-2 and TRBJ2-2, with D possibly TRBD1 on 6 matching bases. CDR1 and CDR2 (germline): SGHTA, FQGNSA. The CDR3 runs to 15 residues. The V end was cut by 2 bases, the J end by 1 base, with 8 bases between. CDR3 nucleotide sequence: TGTGCCAGCAGCTTAAAGGGACAGAACACCGGGGAGCTGTTTTTT. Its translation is CASSLKGQNTGELFF.

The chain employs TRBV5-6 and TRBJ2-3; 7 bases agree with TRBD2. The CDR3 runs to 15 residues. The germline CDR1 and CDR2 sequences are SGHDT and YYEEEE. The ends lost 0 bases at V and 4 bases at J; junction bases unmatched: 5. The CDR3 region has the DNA TGTGCCAGCAGCTTGGTAGGGGACTACCCAGATACGCAGTATTTT. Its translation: CASSLVGDYPDTQYF.

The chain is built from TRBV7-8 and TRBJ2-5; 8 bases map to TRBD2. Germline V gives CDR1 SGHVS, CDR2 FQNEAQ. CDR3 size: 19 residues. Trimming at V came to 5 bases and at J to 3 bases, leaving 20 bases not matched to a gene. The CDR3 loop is CASSPLISKTSVSKETQYF. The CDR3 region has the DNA TGTGCCAGCAGCCCGCTAATCTCGAAGACTAGCGTTTCCAAAGAGACCCAGTACTTC.

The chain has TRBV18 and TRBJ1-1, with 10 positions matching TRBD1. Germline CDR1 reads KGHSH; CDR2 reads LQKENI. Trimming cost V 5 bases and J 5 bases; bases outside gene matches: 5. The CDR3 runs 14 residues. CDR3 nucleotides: TGTGCCAGCTCATATGACAGGGGGCAGACTGAAGCTTTCTTT. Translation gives CASSYDRGQTEAFF.

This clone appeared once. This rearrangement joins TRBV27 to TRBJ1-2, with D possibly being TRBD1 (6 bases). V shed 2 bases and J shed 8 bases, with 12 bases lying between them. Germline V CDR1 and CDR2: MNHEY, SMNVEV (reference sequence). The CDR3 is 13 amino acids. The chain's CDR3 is CASSLAGVTGYTF. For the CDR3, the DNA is TGTGCCAGCAGTTTAGCAGGGGTGACCGGCTACACCTTC.

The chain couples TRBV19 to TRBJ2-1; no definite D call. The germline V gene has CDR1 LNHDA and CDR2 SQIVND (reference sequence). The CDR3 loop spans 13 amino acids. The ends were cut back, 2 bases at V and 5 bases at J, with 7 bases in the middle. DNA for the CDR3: TGTGCCAGTAGTATAATTCAAAACAATGAGCAGTTCTTC. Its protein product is CASSIIQNNEQFF. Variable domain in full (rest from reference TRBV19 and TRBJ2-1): DGGITQSPKYLFRKEGQNVTLSCEQNLNHDAMYWYRQDPGQGLRLIYYSQIVNDFQKGDIAEGYSVSREKKESFPLTVTSAQKNPTAFYLCASSIIQNNEQFFGPGTRLTVL.

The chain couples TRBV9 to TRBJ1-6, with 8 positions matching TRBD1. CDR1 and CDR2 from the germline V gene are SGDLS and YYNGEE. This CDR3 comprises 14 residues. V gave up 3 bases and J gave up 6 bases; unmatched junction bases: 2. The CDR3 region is CASSAQGGNSPLHF. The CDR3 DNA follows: TGTGCCAGCAGCGCACAGGGGGGTAATTCACCCCTCCACTTT.

This chain's CDR3 is CASGEGQETQYF. The CDR3 nucleotides read TGTGCTAGTGGGGAGGGCCAAGAGACCCAGTACTTC. J is TRBJ2-5 and V is TRBV12-5; perhaps TRBD2 as D (6 bases). This CDR3 has 12 residues. CDR1 and CDR2 (germline): LGHNT, FRNRAP. Trimming pared 6 bases from V and 1 base from J, leaving 6 bases between.

The CDR3 protein is CASSLVGSLTDTQYF. CDR3 bases: TGTGCCAGCAGCTTAGTCGGGAGCCTCACAGATACGCAGTATTTT. The chain has TRBV7-6 and TRBJ2-3; TRBD2 might be the D (6 bases). Between the trimmed V and J ends, which lost 1 base and 2 bases, there was a span of 10 bases. Germline values: CDR1 SGHVS, CDR2 FNYEAQ. The CDR3 is 15 residues long.

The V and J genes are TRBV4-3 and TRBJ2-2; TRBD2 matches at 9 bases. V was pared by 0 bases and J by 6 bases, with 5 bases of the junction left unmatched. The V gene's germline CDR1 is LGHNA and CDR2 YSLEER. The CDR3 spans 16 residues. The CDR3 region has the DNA TGCGCCAGCAGCCAAGATGTTAGCGGGGGAGCCGGGGAGCTGTTTTTT. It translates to CASSQDVSGGAGELFF.

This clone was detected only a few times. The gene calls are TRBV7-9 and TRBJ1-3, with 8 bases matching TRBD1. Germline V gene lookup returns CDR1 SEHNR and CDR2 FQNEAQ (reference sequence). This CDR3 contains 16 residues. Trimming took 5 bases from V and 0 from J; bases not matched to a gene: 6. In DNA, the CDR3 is TGTGCCAGCAGCCAACAGGGGGTTCTCTCTGGAAACACCATATATTTT. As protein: CASSQQGVLSGNTIYF.

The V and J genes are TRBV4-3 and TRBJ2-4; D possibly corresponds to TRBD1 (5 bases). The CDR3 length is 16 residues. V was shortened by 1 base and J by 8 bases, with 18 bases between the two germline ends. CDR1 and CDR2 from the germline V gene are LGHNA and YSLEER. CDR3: CASSQGQGTPVDIQYF. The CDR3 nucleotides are TGCGCCAGCAGCCAAGGTCAGGGCACACCAGTTGACATTCAGTACTTC.

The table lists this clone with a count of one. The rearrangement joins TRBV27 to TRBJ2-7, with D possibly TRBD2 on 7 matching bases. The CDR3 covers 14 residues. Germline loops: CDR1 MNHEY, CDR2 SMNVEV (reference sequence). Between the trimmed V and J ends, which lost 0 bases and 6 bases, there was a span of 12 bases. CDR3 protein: CASSLSGGPFEQYF. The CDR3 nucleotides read TGTGCCAGCAGTTTATCGGGGGGGCCTTTCGAGCAGTACTTC.

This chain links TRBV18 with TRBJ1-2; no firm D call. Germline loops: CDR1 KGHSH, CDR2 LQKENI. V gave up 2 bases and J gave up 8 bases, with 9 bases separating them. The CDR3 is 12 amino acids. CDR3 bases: TGTGCCAGCTCACCATCCCATGAGGGCTACACCTTC. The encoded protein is CASSPSHEGYTF.

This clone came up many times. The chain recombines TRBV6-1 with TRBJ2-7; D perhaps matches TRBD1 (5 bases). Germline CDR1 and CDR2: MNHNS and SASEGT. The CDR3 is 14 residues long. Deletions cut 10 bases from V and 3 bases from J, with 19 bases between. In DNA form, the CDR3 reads TGTGCCACACTTATGGGGCCGTTTGACTACGAGCAGTACTTC. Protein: CATLMGPFDYEQYF.

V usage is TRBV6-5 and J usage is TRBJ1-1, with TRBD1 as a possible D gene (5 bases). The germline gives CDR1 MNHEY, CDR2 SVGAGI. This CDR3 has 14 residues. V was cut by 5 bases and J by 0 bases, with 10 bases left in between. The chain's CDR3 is CASSRGPLNTEAFF. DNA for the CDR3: TGTGCCAGCAGTAGGGGTCCCTTGAACACTGAAGCTTTCTTT.

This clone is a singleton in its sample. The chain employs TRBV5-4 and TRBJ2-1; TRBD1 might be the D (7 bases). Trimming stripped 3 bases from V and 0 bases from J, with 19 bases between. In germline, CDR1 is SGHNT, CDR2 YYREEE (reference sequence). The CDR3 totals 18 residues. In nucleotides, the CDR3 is TGTGCCAGCAGCTCGAGGGGGGCGGACAGGAGCTCCTACAATGAGCAGTTCTTC. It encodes CASSSRGADRSSYNEQFF. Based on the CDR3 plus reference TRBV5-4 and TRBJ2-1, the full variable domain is ETGVTQSPTHLIKTRGQQVTLRCSSQSGHNTVSWYQQALGQGPQFIFQYYREEENGRGNFPPRFSGLQFPNYSSELNVNALELDDSALYLCASSSRGADRSSYNEQFFGPGTRLTVL.

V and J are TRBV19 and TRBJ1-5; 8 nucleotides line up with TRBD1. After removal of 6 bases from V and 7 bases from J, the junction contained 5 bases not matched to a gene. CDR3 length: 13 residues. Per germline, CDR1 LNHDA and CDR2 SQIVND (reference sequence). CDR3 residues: CASRPDREQPQHF. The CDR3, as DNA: TGTGCCAGTAGACCGGACAGGGAGCAGCCCCAGCATTTT.

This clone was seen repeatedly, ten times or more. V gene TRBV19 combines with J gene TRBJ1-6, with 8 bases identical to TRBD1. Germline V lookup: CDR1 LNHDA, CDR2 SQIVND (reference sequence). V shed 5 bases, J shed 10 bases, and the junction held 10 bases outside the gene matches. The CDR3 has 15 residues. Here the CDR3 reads CASSRVRTGNSPLHF. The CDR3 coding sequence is TGTGCCAGTAGTCGCGTCCGGACAGGGAACTCACCCCTCCACTTT. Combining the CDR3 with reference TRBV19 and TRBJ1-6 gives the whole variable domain DGGITQSPKYLFRKEGQNVTLSCEQNLNHDAMYWYRQDPGQGLRLIYYSQIVNDFQKGDIAEGYSVSREKKESFPLTVTSAQKNPTAFYLCASSRVRTGNSPLHFGNGTRLTVT.

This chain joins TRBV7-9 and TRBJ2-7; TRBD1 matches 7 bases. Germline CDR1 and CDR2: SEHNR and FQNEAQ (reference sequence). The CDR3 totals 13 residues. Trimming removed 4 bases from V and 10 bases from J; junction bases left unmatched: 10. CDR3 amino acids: CASSSWDRIIQYF. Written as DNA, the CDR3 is TGTGCCAGCAGCTCCTGGGACAGAATAATTCAGTACTTC.

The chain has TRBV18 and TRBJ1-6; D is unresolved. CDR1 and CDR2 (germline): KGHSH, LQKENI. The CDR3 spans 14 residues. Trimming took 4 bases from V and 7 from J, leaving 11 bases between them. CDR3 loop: CASSRTAENSPLHF. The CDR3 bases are TGTGCCAGCTCACGAACCGCAGAAAATTCACCCCTCCACTTT.

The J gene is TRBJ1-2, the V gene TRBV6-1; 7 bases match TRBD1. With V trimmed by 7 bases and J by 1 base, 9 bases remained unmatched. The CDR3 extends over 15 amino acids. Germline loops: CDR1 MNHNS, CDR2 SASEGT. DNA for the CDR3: TGTGCCAGCACTCCTACGGGACAGCATAACTATGGCTACACCTTC. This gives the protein CASTPTGQHNYGYTF.

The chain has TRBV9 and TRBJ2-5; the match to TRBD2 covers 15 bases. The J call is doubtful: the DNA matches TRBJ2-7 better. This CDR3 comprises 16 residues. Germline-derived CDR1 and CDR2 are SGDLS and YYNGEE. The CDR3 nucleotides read TGTGCCAGCAGACCGGGACTAGCGGGGGGACCCTACGAGCAGTACTTC. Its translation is CASRPGLAGGPYEQYF.

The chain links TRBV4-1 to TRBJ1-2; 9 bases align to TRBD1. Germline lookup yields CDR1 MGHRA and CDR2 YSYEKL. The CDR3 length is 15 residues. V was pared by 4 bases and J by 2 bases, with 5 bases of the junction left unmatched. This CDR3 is CASSPGTGINYGYTF. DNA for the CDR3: TGCGCCAGCAGCCCCGGGACAGGGATAAACTATGGCTACACCTTC.

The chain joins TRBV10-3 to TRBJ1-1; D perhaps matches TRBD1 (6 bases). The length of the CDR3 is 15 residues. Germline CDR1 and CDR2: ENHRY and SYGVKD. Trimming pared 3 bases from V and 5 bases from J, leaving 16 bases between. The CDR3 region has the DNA TGTGCCATCAGTGACATAAACAGGGCAGGAACTGAAGCTTTCTTT. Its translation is CAISDINRAGTEAFF.